This TCR beta chain comes out of a study of Ad26.COV2.S vaccination and SARS-CoV-2 variants. On the study more broadly: The donor belonged to the COV1001 Ad26.COV2.S trial arm. Ad26.COV2.S, an intramuscular injection, was given once or twice 56 days apart.

Germline V gene data show CDR1 as DFQATT and CDR2 as SNEGSKA (reference sequence). This CDR3 has 10 residues. The ends were cut back, 3 bases at V and 7 bases at J, with 6 bases in the middle. Data came from immunoSEQ multiplex PCR; TCRdb stores just in-frame clones and leaves some out. The data contain roughly 320,000 clones, 70% to 90% of them singletons. Treatment meaning: around 19 received Ad26.COV2.S at low or high dose, single or two shots; a few received placebo; per-sample allocation not given. Collection of the samples took place on day 63 after the first injection of vaccine or placebo. An adult aged 18-55 years in Boston served as the donor. Ad26.COV2.S expressed prefusion-stabilized spike from the original Wuhan strain.

The sample was peripheral blood, taken in a trial of Ad26.COV2.S vaccine versus placebo. The rearrangement links TRBV20-1 to TRBJ2-5, with D unclear. This TCR derives from a person between 18 and 65 years old who received the Ad26.COV2.S COVID-19 vaccine or a placebo. The CDR3 is CSASILTQYF. CDR3 nucleotide sequence: TGCAGTGCTAGTATCTTGACCCAGTACTTC.